The 20 T cell receptor beta chains in this list originate from one sample, sequenced in a study of cytomegalovirus exposure and HLA in healthy donors. With 60 Vbeta and 13 Jbeta primers, the PCR was carried out. The assay was immunoSEQ multiplex PCR, and TCRdb's table has in-frame clones only and misses some. In the table there are about 140,000 clones, roughly three quarters of which are singletons. Source material: PBMCs. Receptors originate from a woman in her 50s in good health and CMV-seronegative.

V and J are TRBV15 and TRBJ2-3; no clear D. Between the trimmed V and J ends, which lost 0 bases and 0 bases, there was a span of 10 bases. The CDR3 length is 16 residues. Germline assignment: CDR1 LNHNV and CDR2 YYDKDF (reference sequence). CDR3 in DNA: TGTGCCACCAGCAGAGATCGCGGTGCTAGCACAGATACGCAGTATTTT. This encodes CATSRDRGASTDTQYF. The full variable domain, rest sourced from reference TRBV15 and TRBJ2-3, is DAMVIQNPRYQVTQFGKPVTLSCSQTLNHNVMYWYQQKSSQAPKLLFHYYDKDFNNEADTPDNFQSRRPNTSFCFLDIRSPGLGDTAMYLCATSRDRGASTDTQYFGPGTRLTVL.

The sample holds a few counts of this clone. The rearrangement joins TRBV16 to TRBJ1-2; D may be TRBD1 (5 bases). Germline V gene lookup returns CDR1 KGHSY and CDR2 FQNENV. V was cut by 5 bases and J by 8 bases, with 21 bases left in between. This CDR3 comprises 15 residues. The CDR3 here is CASSRTAGQGGGYTF. As DNA, the CDR3 is TGTGCCAGCAGCAGGACCGCTGGGCAGGGAGGAGGCTACACCTTC.

This sequence joins TRBV9 and TRBJ1-5, with TRBD1 matching 9 bases. The CDR3 sequence is 21 residues long. V lost 1 base to trimming and J lost 4 bases; unmatched junction nucleotides: 21. CDR1 and CDR2 (germline): SGDLS, YYNGEE. The CDR3 nucleotides are TGTGCCAGCAGCGTAAAGAGACGGGACAGGGTAAGTGGGCCCAAAAATCAGCCCCAGCATTTT. Translating it yields CASSVKRRDRVSGPKNQPQHF.

This clone turned up a few times. This rearrangement joins TRBV7-9 to TRBJ2-2; tentative D call: TRBD2 (5 bases). The CDR3 is made up of 16 amino acids. Trimming took 4 bases from V and 2 from J, leaving 14 bases between them. Germline lookup yields CDR1 SEHNR and CDR2 FQNEAQ (reference sequence). CDR3 nucleotides: TGTGCCAGCAGCTCTACTAGACCCCTTAACACCGGGGAGCTGTTTTTT. Its translation: CASSSTRPLNTGELFF.

The genes are TRBV6-1 and TRBJ2-1; the match to TRBD2 covers 11 bases. V gave up 7 bases and J gave up 2 bases; unmatched junction bases: 4. This CDR3 comprises 15 residues. Germline CDR1 is MNHNS and CDR2 is SASEGT. CDR3 loop: CASTTSGGAYNEQFF. In DNA form, the CDR3 reads TGTGCCAGCACCACTAGCGGGGGAGCCTACAATGAGCAGTTCTTC.

For this clone: This sample also contains other DNA sequences that code for the same CDR3. The rearrangement uses TRBV7-2 and TRBJ1-4; D might be TRBD1 (5 bases). This CDR3 contains 13 residues. CDR1 and CDR2 (germline): SGHTA, FQGNSA. V was pared by 3 bases and J by 8 bases, with 10 bases between. This CDR3 reads CASSLGGGEKLFF. The CDR3 nucleotides are TGTGCCAGCAGCTTGGGGGGAGGAGAAAAACTGTTTTTT.

The chain recombines TRBV9 with TRBJ2-1; 7 bases are shared with TRBD2. V lost 2 bases, J lost 7 bases, and 6 bases stayed unmatched. This CDR3 has 14 amino acids. Germline V gives CDR1 SGDLS, CDR2 YYNGEE. The CDR3 is CASSVGGVWNEQFF. Here the CDR3 DNA reads TGTGCCAGCAGCGTTGGGGGGGTTTGGAATGAGCAGTTCTTC.

Only a few counts were recorded for this clone. The sample has other DNA sequences that encode this CDR3 too. The chain joins TRBV4-3 to TRBJ1-1; TRBD1 agrees at 8 bases. Germline loops: CDR1 LGHNA, CDR2 YSLEER. With 0 bases clipped from V and 4 bases from J, the junction kept 13 bases outside the gene matches. The CDR3 is 18 amino acids. CDR3 sequence: CASSQDPPGGYSGTEAFF. The CDR3 DNA reads as TGCGCCAGCAGCCAAGATCCACCAGGGGGCTATAGTGGCACTGAAGCTTTCTTT.

This clone was seen a single time. V and J are TRBV2 and TRBJ2-2, with 13 positions matching TRBD2. Germline lookup yields CDR1 SNHLY and CDR2 FYNNEI. Trimming cost V 7 bases and J 7 bases; bases outside gene matches: 6. The CDR3 loop spans 15 amino acids. The CDR3 nucleotides read TGTGCCAGCAATCCACTAGCGGGGGGGGGCGGGGAGCTGTTTTTT. Translation gives CASNPLAGGGGELFF.

This chain connects TRBV6-4 to TRBJ2-1; 9 bases are shared with TRBD2. CDR1 is MRHNA and CDR2 is SNTAGT in the germline V gene. The CDR3 runs 15 residues. The trim removed 3 bases at V and 2 bases at J, leaving 2 bases unmatched. CDR3 DNA: TGTGCCAGCAGTGAAGCGGGGGGCACCTACAATGAGCAGTTCTTC. Protein product: CASSEAGGTYNEQFF.

The chain employs TRBV10-3 and TRBJ2-5, with TRBD2 matching 8 bases. Unmatched junction bases numbered 5, after V lost 0 bases and J lost 5 bases. The CDR3 covers 15 residues. Germline V lookup: CDR1 ENHRY, CDR2 SYGVKD. The CDR3 coding sequence is TGTGCCATCAGTGAGTCTGGGACTAGGGGGGAGACCCAGTACTTC. Its protein is CAISESGTRGETQYF.

The chain joins TRBV5-1 to TRBJ2-3, with 11 nucleotides matching TRBD2. J gave up 7 bases and V 7 bases, and 8 bases lay outside the gene matches. CDR1 SGHRS and CDR2 YFSETQ come from the germline V gene. The CDR3 runs to 14 residues. CDR3 protein: CASGLAGGTNTQYF. The CDR3 DNA reads TGCGCCAGCGGCCTAGCGGGGGGTACCAATACGCAGTATTTT.

The chain uses TRBV6-5 and TRBJ2-1; D remains ambiguous. This CDR3 comprises 13 residues. The ends were cut back, 2 bases at V and 5 bases at J, with 7 bases in the middle. In germline, CDR1 is MNHEY, CDR2 SVGAGI. The CDR3 protein is CASSYRENNEQFF. The CDR3 DNA reads as TGTGCCAGCAGTTACCGAGAGAACAATGAGCAGTTCTTC.

The gene calls are TRBV15 and TRBJ2-3, with TRBD2 matching over 8 bases. Germline V gives CDR1 LNHNV, CDR2 YYDKDF (reference sequence). J lost 5 bases, V lost 0 bases, and 7 bases had no gene match. There are 16 residues in the CDR3. The CDR3 region is CATSRDLPGGLDTQYF. CDR3 in DNA: TGTGCCACCAGCAGAGATCTCCCGGGGGGGTTAGATACGCAGTATTTT.

V gene TRBV2 combines with J gene TRBJ2-5, with 10 bases matching TRBD2. The J call is doubtful: the DNA matches TRBJ2-7 better. This CDR3 is built from 14 residues. Per the germline V gene, CDR1 is SNHLY and CDR2 is FYNNEI. The CDR3 reads CASRSGGASYEQYF. The CDR3 coding sequence is TGTGCCAGCAGAAGCGGGGGGGCATCCTACGAGCAGTACTTC.

The chain carries TRBV15 and TRBJ2-1; D is undetermined. The length of the CDR3 is 16 residues. Germline assignment: CDR1 LNHNV and CDR2 YYDKDF (reference sequence). Trimming shortened V by 0 bases and J by 4 bases, and 13 bases separated the two germline ends. CDR3 in amino acids: CATSRDRQNPYNEQFF. The CDR3 nucleotides are TGTGCCACCAGCAGAGATCGCCAGAATCCGTACAATGAGCAGTTCTTC.

This clone was recorded a few times. The J gene is TRBJ1-4, the V gene TRBV5-6; 7 bases are a match to TRBD1. Trimming took 1 base from V and 6 from J; bases not matched to a gene: 3. This CDR3 is 14 amino acids long. Germline V CDR1 and CDR2: SGHDT, YYEEEE. The CDR3, as DNA: TGTGCCAGCAGCTTGACAGGGGTGGATGAAAAACTGTTTTTT. This translates into CASSLTGVDEKLFF.

The chain employs TRBV7-3 and TRBJ1-1; TRBD1 might be the D (6 bases). Trimming cost V 6 bases and J 3 bases, with 11 bases left between them. The germline CDR1 and CDR2 sequences are SGHTA and FQGTGA. The length of the CDR3 is 13 residues. CDR3 DNA sequence: TGTGCCAGCAGATTACAGGGTGACACTGAAGCTTTCTTT. Translating it yields CASRLQGDTEAFF.

Only a few counts were recorded for this clone. The V and J genes are TRBV19 and TRBJ1-2; 8 bases map to TRBD1. Germline-derived CDR1 and CDR2 are LNHDA and SQIVND (reference sequence). V lost 5 bases to trimming and J lost 4 bases; unmatched junction nucleotides: 12. The CDR3 has 16 amino acids. The CDR3 loop is CASSGRDRFLAYGYTF. The CDR3 DNA follows: TGTGCCAGTAGTGGCCGGGACAGGTTTCTTGCCTATGGCTACACCTTC.

The chain's CDR3 is CASSSPAPTGNTQYF. The CDR3 DNA reads TGTGCCAGCAGTTCCCCAGCTCCGACAGGGAATACGCAGTATTTT. The V call is TRBV6-5, the J call TRBJ2-3, with 7 positions matching TRBD1. The CDR3 is 15 residues long. CDR1 is MNHEY and CDR2 is SVGAGI in the germline V gene. V lost 4 bases to trimming and J lost 7 bases; unmatched junction nucleotides: 11.